This is a list of T cell receptor beta chains from one sample in a study of neurological immune-mediated disorders. Each CDR3 protein is one row after TCRdb ran MiXCR on the 5' RACE reads. The sample has roughly 30,000 distinct CDR3 sequences; about 14% are singletons. Specimen: CD4+ T cells from blood. Receptors were obtained from a female donor with HTLV-1-associated myelopathy (HAM/TSP). CDR3s include the opening cysteine and the closing phenylalanine or tryptophan. A D gene is named only where the DNA matches it firmly. Only some rows state a clone size, as once, few, many or a class for expanded clones.

TRBV6-1	TRBD1	TRBJ1-2	13	many	TGTGCCACAACGCCGGGACAGCCCTATGGCTACACCTTC	CATTPGQPYGYTF
TRBV12-3/TRBV12-4	TRBD1	TRBJ2-5	14	many	TGTGCCAGCAGCTACTGGGACAGTGAAGAGACCCAGTACTTC	CASSYWDSEETQYF
TRBV7-9	TRBD1	TRBJ2-1	13	many	TGTGCCAGCAGCTTAGTAGGGGGCGACGAGCAGTTCTTC	CASSLVGGDEQFF
TRBV20-1	TRBD1	TRBJ1-5	14	medium-sized	TGCAGTGCTAGAGACAGGGGGAGCAATCAGCCCCAGCATTTT	CSARDRGSNQPQHF
TRBV20-1	.	TRBJ2-6	13	.	TGCAGTGCTCGGAGGTATGGGGCCAACGTCCTGACTTTC	CSARRYGANVLTF
TRBV5-6	.	TRBJ2-1	13	many	TGTGCCAGCAGCTTGGGTACAGAGAATGAGCAGTTCTTC	CASSLGTENEQFF
TRBV6-6	TRBD1	TRBJ1-3	15	many	TGTGCCAGCAGCCGGGACAGGGGAACTGGAAACACCATATATTTT	CASSRDRGTGNTIYF
TRBV4-1	TRBD2	TRBJ2-3	18	many	TGCGCCAGCAGTTTGGGACTAGCGGGAGGGTGGGCCACAGATACGCAGTATTTT	CASSLGLAGGWATDTQYF
TRBV20-1	.	TRBJ1-4	15	many	TGCAGTGCTAGCCAGCAGGGGCCAACTAATGAAAAACTGTTTTTT	CSASQQGPTNEKLFF
TRBV9	.	TRBJ2-2	13	many	TGTGCCAGCAGCGTAGAAAGCCCCGGGGAGCTGTTTTTT	CASSVESPGELFF
TRBV20-1	TRBD1	TRBJ2-7	14	many	TGCAGTGTGTTCCGTGGACAGGGAAAATACGAGCAGTACTTC	CSVFRGQGKYEQYF
TRBV12-3/TRBV12-4	.	TRBJ2-5	12	many	TGTGCCAGCAGTTCTACCTGGGAGACCCAGTACTTC	CASSSTWETQYF
TRBV6-1	.	TRBJ1-5	13	many	TGTGCCAGCAGTGAGACACGCAATCAGCCCCAGCATTTT	CASSETRNQPQHF
TRBV3-1	.	TRBJ1-2	14	.	TGTGCCAGCAGCCAACCGGGACAAACTTATAGATACACCTTC	CASSQPGQTYRYTF
TRBV6-5	TRBD1	TRBJ1-6	15	many	TGTGCCAGCAGTAAAGACAGGGACGGATCATCACCCCTCCACTTT	CASSKDRDGSSPLHF
TRBV9	.	TRBJ1-1	14	many	TGTGCCAGCAGCGCAGGGATTAACAGGGTAGAAGCTTTCTTT	CASSAGINRVEAFF
TRBV21-1	.	TRBJ2-3	15	many	TGTGCCAGCAGCAAAGCCAGGGGCTACACAGATACGCAGTATTTT	CASSKARGYTDTQYF
TRBV29-1	TRBD2	TRBJ2-1	15	many	TGCAGCGTTGAAGTTGGGGCTAGCGGGGGCAATGAGCAGTTCTTC	CSVEVGASGGNEQFF
TRBV9	.	TRBJ1-5	14	many	TGTGCCAGCAGCGTAGGGGTCGCCAATCAGCCCCAGCATTTT	CASSVGVANQPQHF
TRBV20-1	TRBD2	TRBJ2-7	16	many	TGCAGTGCTAGGGTACTAGCGGCCAATTCCTCCTACGAGCAGTACTTC	CSARVLAANSSYEQYF
TRBV5-6	.	TRBJ2-1	17	.	TGTGCCAGACTCCTCAGGGGAGGTTTTAGCTCCTACAATGAGCGGTTCTTC	CARLLRGGFSSYNERFF
TRBV11-2	TRBD2	TRBJ2-1	16	.	TGTGCCAGCAGCTTAAGTTTAGCGGGCTCCTACAATGAGCAGTTCTTC	CASSLSLAGSYNEQFF
TRBV20-1	.	TRBJ1-2	11	many	TGCAGTGCTGCGGACCACTATGGCTACACCTTC	CSAADHYGYTF
TRBV20-1	.	TRBJ2-1	14	many	TGCAGTGCTACTCGTACAGGGTTGAGAAATGAGCAGTTCTTC	CSATRTGLRNEQFF
TRBV20-1	TRBD1	TRBJ2-7	15	medium-sized	TGCAGTGCTAAGGTCGACAGGGCGCTATCCTACGAGCAGTACTTC	CSAKVDRALSYEQYF
TRBV7-3	TRBD2	TRBJ2-1	14	.	TGTGCCAGCAGCTTACGGGGAGGGCCCGATGAGCAGTTCTTC	CASSLRGGPDEQFF
TRBV9	.	TRBJ1-6	15	many	TGTGCCAGCAGCGTAGAGCACAGGGCGGATTCACCCCTCCACTTT	CASSVEHRADSPLHF
TRBV10-3	.	TRBJ2-2	14	.	TGTGCCACCGTGAGTGAGGCGAACACAGGGGAGCTGTTTTTT	CATVSEANTGELFF
TRBV5-1	.	TRBJ2-5	14	many	TGCGCCAGCAGCGATAGCGGAGGGAGAGAGACCCAGTACTTC	CASSDSGGRETQYF
TRBV29-1	TRBD2	TRBJ2-1	15	many	TGCATCTGCTTGGGGGGGACCTCCTCCTACAATGAGCAGTTCTTC	CICLGGTSSYNEQFF
TRBV12-3/TRBV12-4	.	TRBJ1-1	13	many	TGTGCCAGCAGTACCTCTGCAGGGGATGAAGCTTTCTTT	CASSTSAGDEAFF
TRBV27	.	TRBJ1-4	15	many	TGTGCCAGCAGTTTATCGGAGACACCTGAGGAAAAACTGTTTTTT	CASSLSETPEEKLFF
TRBV10-1	TRBD1	TRBJ2-7	15	.	TGCGCCAGCAGTGAAGACAGGGCAAGCTCCTACGAGCAGTACTTC	CASSEDRASSYEQYF
TRBV9	.	TRBJ2-5	15	many	TGTGCCAGCAGCGAGACCGGGGTGGTCCAAGAGACCCAGTACTTC	CASSETGVVQETQYF
TRBV5-1	TRBD2	TRBJ2-7	15	once	TGCGCCAGCATCCAGCGGGGGGCGAGTGGCAACGAGCAGTACTTC	CASIQRGASGNEQYF
TRBV7-2	.	TRBJ1-4	14	many	TGTGCCAGCAGCTACACAGGGATGGGTGAAAAACTGTTTTTT	CASSYTGMGEKLFF
TRBV5-1	.	TRBJ1-4	14	many	TGCGCCAGCAGCGGGTCAGGGTCTAATGAAAAACTGTTTTTT	CASSGSGSNEKLFF
TRBV28	.	TRBJ2-6	19	many	TGTGCCAGCAGTGACCACCCCGGGACGTACCTCTCTGGGGCCAACGTCCTGACTTTC	CASSDHPGTYLSGANVLTF
TRBV5-4	.	TRBJ2-1	13	.	TGTGCCAGCAGCTTGTATAGTTCCAATGAGCAGTTCTTC	CASSLYSSNEQFF
TRBV7-3	.	TRBJ2-5	13	many	TGTGCCAGCAGCTTATATCAGGGTGACACCCAGTACTTC	CASSLYQGDTQYF
TRBV15	.	TRBJ1-2	14	many	TGTGCCACCAGCCCCGAGAGGGGGTACTATGGCTACACCTTC	CATSPERGYYGYTF
TRBV28	TRBD1	TRBJ1-2	13	many	TGTGCCAGCAGTTTAGGGACAGGGGTCGGCTACACCTTC	CASSLGTGVGYTF
TRBV5-1	TRBD2	TRBJ2-7	20	many	TGCGCCAGCAGCTTGGGGGGGACCTTCCTGGGACTAGCAACCGTCTACGAGCAGTACTTC	CASSLGGTFLGLATVYEQYF
TRBV5-1	TRBD2	TRBJ2-2	15	many	TGCGCCAGCAGCACGGGACTAGCGAACACCGGGGAGCTGTTTTTT	CASSTGLANTGELFF
TRBV6-2/TRBV6-3	.	TRBJ1-1	13	many	TGTGCCAGCATCCAAGGCGCGGGCACTGAAGCTTTCTTT	CASIQGAGTEAFF
TRBV7-9	TRBD1	TRBJ2-7	12	many	TGTGCCAGCAGCTCGACAGGGGACGAGCAGTACTTC	CASSSTGDEQYF
TRBV18	.	TRBJ2-3	15	few	TGTGCCAGCTCGCCCTCCCGAGGGGGCACAGATACGCAGTATTTT	CASSPSRGGTDTQYF
TRBV5-1	.	TRBJ2-5	14	many	TGCGCCAGCAGCTCCAGCGGAATACAAGAGACCCAGTACTTC	CASSSSGIQETQYF
TRBV20-1	.	TRBJ1-2	13	few	TGCAGTGCTCCTCGGACAGAGGTCTATGGCTACACCTTC	CSAPRTEVYGYTF
TRBV20-1	.	TRBJ1-4	12	many	TGCAGTACCCGGCAGGGCAATGAAAAACTGTTTTTT	CSTRQGNEKLFF
TRBV7-2	.	TRBJ1-1	14	many	TGTGCCAGCAGCTTACAACGAGGGAACACTGAAGCTTTCTTT	CASSLQRGNTEAFF
TRBV9	TRBD2	TRBJ2-7	16	many	TGTGCCAGCAGCGTAGAGGGCGGGGGGGCCTTTCACGAGCAGTACTTC	CASSVEGGGAFHEQYF
TRBV2	TRBD1	TRBJ1-5	14	.	TGTGCCAGCAGGGACAGGGGTAGGAATCAGCCCCAGCATTTT	CASRDRGRNQPQHF
TRBV10-1	TRBD2	TRBJ2-3	14	many	TGCGCCAGCAGTGAGGGAGGACTAGCGGATACGCAGTATTTT	CASSEGGLADTQYF
TRBV20-1	.	TRBJ2-6	14	many	TGCAGTGCTGGAATCAGCTCTGGGGCCAACGTCCTGACTTTC	CSAGISSGANVLTF
TRBV20-1	.	TRBJ1-2	13	many	TGCAGTGCAAGAGGACAGACTAACTATGGCTACACCTTC	CSARGQTNYGYTF
TRBV5-1	TRBD2	TRBJ2-5	16	many	TGCGCCAGCAGCTTGCGGGTGCGGGGGGCACAAGAGACCCAGTACTTC	CASSLRVRGAQETQYF
TRBV20-1	.	TRBJ2-7	16	many	TGCAGTGCTAGAGCCCCCGGGGGCGGAGTTAATTACGAGCAGTACTTC	CSARAPGGGVNYEQYF
TRBV20-1	TRBD1	TRBJ1-3	15	many	TGCAGTGCTAGACCGCGACAGGGGTCCTGGAACACCATATATTTT	CSARPRQGSWNTIYF